Sequencing of this TCR beta chain was carried out in a study of OX40 agonist ivuxolimab in advanced cancers. About the research overall: Dose-escalation patients had hepatocellular carcinoma, melanoma, renal cell or head and neck cancer. Previous treatment with anti-PD-1, anti-PD-L1 or anti-CTLA-4 therapy was allowed; less than 45% had received some.

In regard to this clone: Its matching antigen is unknown.

Using immunoSEQ multiplex PCR, the repertoire was profiled, and TCRdb retains in-frame clones only, with some absent. The table has more than 95,000 clones, 90% to 95% seen once. Notes on the study in general: The antigen specificity of the peripheral T cells (those that were expanded) was not determined. Some nonresponders additionally presented with little normalized T-cell clonal expansion.

The clonotype was recovered from an adult with an advanced solid tumor such as melanoma, head and neck, liver or kidney cancer. Sequenced material: CD4+ or CD8+ T cells sorted from blood, taken in a trial of the OX40 agonist ivuxolimab.

The DNA for the CDR3 is TGTGCCAGCAGCTTTCCCAGACAGCCAGAGACCCAGTACTTC. Its protein product is CASSFPRQPETQYF. The chain uses TRBV11-3 and TRBJ2-5, with a tentative D call TRBD1 (5 bases). The CDR3 totals 14 residues. The V end was cut by 3 bases, the J end by 4 bases, with 12 bases between. CDR1 and CDR2 from the germline V gene are SGHNT and YENEEA.